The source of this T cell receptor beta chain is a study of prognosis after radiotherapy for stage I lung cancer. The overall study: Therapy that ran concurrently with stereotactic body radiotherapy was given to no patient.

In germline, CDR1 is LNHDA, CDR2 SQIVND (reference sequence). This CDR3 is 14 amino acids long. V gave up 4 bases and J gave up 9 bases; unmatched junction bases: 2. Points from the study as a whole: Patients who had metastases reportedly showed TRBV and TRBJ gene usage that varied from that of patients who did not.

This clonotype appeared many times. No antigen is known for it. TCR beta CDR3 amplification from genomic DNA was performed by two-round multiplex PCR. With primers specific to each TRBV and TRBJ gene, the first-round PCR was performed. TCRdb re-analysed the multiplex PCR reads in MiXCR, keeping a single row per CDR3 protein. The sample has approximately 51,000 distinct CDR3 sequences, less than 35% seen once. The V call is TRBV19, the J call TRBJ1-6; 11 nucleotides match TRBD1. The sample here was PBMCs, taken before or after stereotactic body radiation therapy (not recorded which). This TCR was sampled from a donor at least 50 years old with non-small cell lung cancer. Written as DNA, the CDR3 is TGTGCCAGTAGTACCGGGACAGGGGGTTCACCCCTCCACTTT. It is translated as CASSTGTGGSPLHF.